Each of the 6 T cell receptor beta chains below was sequenced from the same sample in a study of cytomegalovirus exposure and HLA in healthy donors. In the PCR, 60 Vbeta and 13 Jbeta primers were used. Repertoires were generated with immunoSEQ multiplex PCR, while TCRdb's copy carries only in-frame clones and drops some. The sample carries about 150,000 clones, 65% to 85% recorded once. Sequenced sample: PBMCs. Every receptor here comes from a man in his late teens or twenties in good health and CMV-seronegative.

This clone was seen a handful of times. The V and J genes are TRBV11-2 and TRBJ1-2; D is uncertain. Germline lookup yields CDR1 SGHAT and CDR2 FQNNGV. Trimming took off 1 base at V and 5 bases at J, with 5 bases between the two ends. There are 12 residues in the CDR3. CDR3 DNA: TGTGCCAGCAGCTTAGCGGGATATGGCTACACCTTC. This codes for CASSLAGYGYTF. Combining the CDR3 with reference TRBV11-2 and TRBJ1-2 gives the whole variable domain EAGVAQSPRYKIIEKRQSVAFWCNPISGHATLYWYQQILGQGPKLLIQFQNNGVVDDSQLPKDRFSAERLKGVDSTLKIQPAKLEDSAVYLCASSLAGYGYTFGSGTRLTVV.

The chain recombines TRBV6-1 with TRBJ1-5; D is unclear. V was clipped by 2 bases and J by 4 bases, with 6 bases between them. The germline V gene encodes CDR1 MNHNS and CDR2 SASEGT. The length of the CDR3 is 13 residues. Here the CDR3 reads CASSEIGNQPQHF. In nucleotides, the CDR3 is TGTGCCAGCAGTGAAATCGGGAATCAGCCCCAGCATTTT.

In this sample, this clone turned up once. The chain links TRBV2 to TRBJ1-2; 8 positions match TRBD1. Germline loops: CDR1 SNHLY, CDR2 FYNNEI. The CDR3 contains 14 residues. With V trimmed by 4 bases and J by 4 bases, 5 bases remained unmatched. The chain's CDR3 is CASSAETGVYGYTF. CDR3 nucleotides: TGTGCCAGCAGTGCTGAGACAGGGGTCTATGGCTACACCTTC.

The V and J genes are TRBV6-5 and TRBJ2-7, with TRBD2 identical over 9 bases. Unmatched junction bases numbered 8, after V lost 6 bases and J lost 2 bases. The germline V gene has CDR1 MNHEY and CDR2 SVGAGI. The CDR3 spans 15 residues. CDR3 bases: TGTGCCAGCAGGCAGAGCGGGGGGCTGACCTACGAGCAGTACGTC. This translates into CASRQSGGLTYEQYV.

The J gene is TRBJ1-2, the V gene TRBV5-4; D is possibly TRBD1 (6 bases). From germline, CDR1 is SGHNT and CDR2 YYREEE (reference sequence). V was shortened by 0 bases and J by 2 bases, with 8 bases between the two germline ends. The CDR3 extends over 14 amino acids. The DNA of the CDR3 is TGTGCCAGCAGCTTGGGGCAGGGGAACTATGGCTACACCTTC. This sequence encodes CASSLGQGNYGYTF.

In DNA form, the CDR3 reads TGTGCCAGCAGCTTACCTCGGACAGGTCTCCCGACTAATGAAAAACTGTTTTTT. This sequence encodes CASSLPRTGLPTNEKLFF. The chain joins TRBV7-9 to TRBJ1-4; 7 positions agree with TRBD1. This CDR3 comprises 18 residues. V trimming: 2 bases; J trimming: 2 bases; junction bases outside the gene matches: 11. The germline gives CDR1 SEHNR, CDR2 FQNEAQ (reference sequence). Complete variable domain (other parts from reference TRBV7-9 and TRBJ1-4): DTGVSQNPRHKITKRGQNVTFRCDPISEHNRLYWYRQTLGQGPEFLTYFQNEAQLEKSRLLSDRFSAERPKGSFSTLEIQRTEQGDSAMYLCASSLPRTGLPTNEKLFFGSGTQLSVL.